The present entry profiles one T cell receptor beta chain with its context. The antigen this receptor binds is unknown. Per-nucleotide qualities are absent, and no much larger clonotype sits a single base away. TCRbeta CDR3 regions were amplified from genomic DNA using the immunoSEQ Assay, a bias-controlled multiplex PCR. The original methods were these. Nucleated cell counts per sample were estimated from amplification of reference gene primers within the assay. Sequence reads were collapsed and filtered to measure the absolute abundance of every unique TCRbeta CDR3 rearrangement. For each sample, productive Simpson clonality was calculated by taking the square root of Simpson's diversity index across productive rearrangements. Entries here come from immuneACCESS through TCRdb and include only in-frame sequences with V and J called. Some clones fail to appear in such tables; in the studies checked, an unresolved V gene covers under half of the shortfall, and the cause of the remainder is unknown. The DNA was the basis for D and trimming; V, J and clone size are from that table. The sample table lists approximately 210,000 clones, roughly four fifths of them with a count of one. The ten largest clones represent approximately 12% of the sample.

The sample comes from a study of blood T cell repertoires in COVID-19 (dated by TCRdb to between 2020 and 2021). For context, the study as a whole: The collaborator samples originated in the United States, Italy and Spain and spanned the acute and convalescent phases of COVID-19. The material from the prospective study consisted of cDNA or gDNA derived from T cells, B-cell-depleted T cells, or PBMCs. The dataset comprised deeply sampled blood TCRbeta repertoires from subjects exposed to, actively infected with, or recovered from COVID-19. A freely available public database, intended as a resource for researchers studying the immune response to SARS-CoV-2, is where the repertoires were released. The samples were drawn from two sources: the first 160 participants of the ongoing ImmuneRACE study, and some 1,300 subjects contributed by 6 global collaborators. Nearly every sample came with metadata listing a de-identified subject ID, COVID-19 status, age in years and sex. Where available, HLA class I and class II types were obtained from metadata supplied by the sample provider rather than from assay-based typing.

V is cut back by 3 bases and J by 8 bases, with 8 bases in the junction unmatched. The germline V gene (reference sequence) specifies LGHDT as CDR1 and YNNKEL as CDR2. The CDR3 goes from the cysteine to the phenylalanine over 15 residues. Solely the CDR3 DNA is kept, with 45 bases framed from the first base. General findings and caveats noted by the study authors: Clinical and demographic metadata were provided uncurated, with the amount varying by source and participant.

Collaborating institutions collected whole blood in K2EDTA tubes following their own protocols. Collaborator samples were shipped for TCRbeta analysis as frozen whole blood, isolated PBMCs, or DNA extracted from either sample type. The sample taken for sequencing was peripheral blood. The clonotype originates from a woman aged 40 to 50 with acute or convalescent COVID-19. The sequence joins TRBV3-1 (or the pseudogene TRBV3-2) to TRBJ1-4; a stretch of 8 junction bases matches TRBD1. The bases read TGTGCCAGCAGCCACCGGACAGGGCACGAAGAAAAACTGTTTTTT. Its translation is CASSHRTGHEEKLFF.